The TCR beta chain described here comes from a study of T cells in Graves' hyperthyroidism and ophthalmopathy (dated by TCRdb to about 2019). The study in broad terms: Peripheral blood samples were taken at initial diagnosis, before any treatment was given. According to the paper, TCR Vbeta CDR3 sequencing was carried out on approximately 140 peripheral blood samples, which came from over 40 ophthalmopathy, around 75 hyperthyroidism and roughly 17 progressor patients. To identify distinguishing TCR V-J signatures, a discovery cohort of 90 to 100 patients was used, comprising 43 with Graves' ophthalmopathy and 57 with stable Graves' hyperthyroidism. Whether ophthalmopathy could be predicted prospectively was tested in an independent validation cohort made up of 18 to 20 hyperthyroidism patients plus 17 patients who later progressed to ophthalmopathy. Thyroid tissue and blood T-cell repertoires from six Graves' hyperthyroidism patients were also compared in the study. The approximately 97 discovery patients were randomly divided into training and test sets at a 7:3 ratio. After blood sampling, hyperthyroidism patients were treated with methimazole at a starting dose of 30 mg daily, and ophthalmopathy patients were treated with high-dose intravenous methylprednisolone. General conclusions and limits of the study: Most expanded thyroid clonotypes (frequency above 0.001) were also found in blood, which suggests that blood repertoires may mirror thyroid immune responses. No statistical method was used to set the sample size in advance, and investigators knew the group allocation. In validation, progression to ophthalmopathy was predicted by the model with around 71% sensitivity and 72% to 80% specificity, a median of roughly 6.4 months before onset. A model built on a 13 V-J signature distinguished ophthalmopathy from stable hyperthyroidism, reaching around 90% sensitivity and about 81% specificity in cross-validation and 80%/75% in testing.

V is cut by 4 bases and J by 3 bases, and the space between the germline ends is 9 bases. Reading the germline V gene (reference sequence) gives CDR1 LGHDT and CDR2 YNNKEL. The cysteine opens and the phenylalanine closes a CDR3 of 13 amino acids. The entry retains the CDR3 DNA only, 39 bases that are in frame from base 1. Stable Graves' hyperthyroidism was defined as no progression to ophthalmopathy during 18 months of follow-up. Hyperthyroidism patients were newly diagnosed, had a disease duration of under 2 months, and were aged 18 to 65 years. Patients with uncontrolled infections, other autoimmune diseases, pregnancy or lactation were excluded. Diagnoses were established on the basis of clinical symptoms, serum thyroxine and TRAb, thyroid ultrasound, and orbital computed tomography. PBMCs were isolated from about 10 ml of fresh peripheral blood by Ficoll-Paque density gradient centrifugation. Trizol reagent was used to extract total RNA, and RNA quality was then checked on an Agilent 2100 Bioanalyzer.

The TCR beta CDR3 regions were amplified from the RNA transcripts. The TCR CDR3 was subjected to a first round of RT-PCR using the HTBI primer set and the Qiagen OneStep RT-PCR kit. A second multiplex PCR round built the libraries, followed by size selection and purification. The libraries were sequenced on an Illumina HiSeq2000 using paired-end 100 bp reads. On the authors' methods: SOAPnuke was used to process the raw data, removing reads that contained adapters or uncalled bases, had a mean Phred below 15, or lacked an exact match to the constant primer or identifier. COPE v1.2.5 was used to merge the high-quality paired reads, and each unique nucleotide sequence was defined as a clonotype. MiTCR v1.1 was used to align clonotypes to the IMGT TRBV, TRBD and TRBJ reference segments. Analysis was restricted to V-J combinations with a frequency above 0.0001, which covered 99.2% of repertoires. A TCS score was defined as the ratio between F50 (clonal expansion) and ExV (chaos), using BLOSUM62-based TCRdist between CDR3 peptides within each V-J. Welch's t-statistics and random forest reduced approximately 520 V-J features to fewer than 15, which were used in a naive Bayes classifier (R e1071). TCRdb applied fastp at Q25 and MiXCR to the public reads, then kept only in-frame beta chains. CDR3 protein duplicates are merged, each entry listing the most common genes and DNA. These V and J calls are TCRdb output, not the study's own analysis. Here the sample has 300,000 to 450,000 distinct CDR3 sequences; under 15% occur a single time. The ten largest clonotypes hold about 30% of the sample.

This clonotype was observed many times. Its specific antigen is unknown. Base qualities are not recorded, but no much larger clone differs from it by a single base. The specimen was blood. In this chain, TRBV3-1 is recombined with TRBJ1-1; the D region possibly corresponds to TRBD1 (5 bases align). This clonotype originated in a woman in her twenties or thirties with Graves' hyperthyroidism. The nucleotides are TGTGCCAGCAGCCTCAAAGGGGACACTGAAGCTTTCTTT. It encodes CASSLKGDTEAFF.